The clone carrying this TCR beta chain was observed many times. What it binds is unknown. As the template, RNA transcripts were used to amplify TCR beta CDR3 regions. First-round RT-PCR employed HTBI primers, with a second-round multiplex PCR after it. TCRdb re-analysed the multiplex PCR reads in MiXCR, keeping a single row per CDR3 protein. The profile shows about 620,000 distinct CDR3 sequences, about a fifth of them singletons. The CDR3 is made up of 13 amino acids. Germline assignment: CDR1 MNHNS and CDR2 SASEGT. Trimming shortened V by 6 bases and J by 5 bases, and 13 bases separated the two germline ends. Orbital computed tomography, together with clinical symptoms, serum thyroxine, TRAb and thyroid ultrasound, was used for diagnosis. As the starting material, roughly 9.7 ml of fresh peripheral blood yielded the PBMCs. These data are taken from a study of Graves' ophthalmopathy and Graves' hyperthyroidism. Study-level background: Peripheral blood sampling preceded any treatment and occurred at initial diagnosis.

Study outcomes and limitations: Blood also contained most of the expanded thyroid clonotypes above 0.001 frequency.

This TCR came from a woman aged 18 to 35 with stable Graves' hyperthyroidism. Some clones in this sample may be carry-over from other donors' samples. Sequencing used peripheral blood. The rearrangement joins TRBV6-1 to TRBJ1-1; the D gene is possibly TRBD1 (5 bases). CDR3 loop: CASSPMRGTEAFF. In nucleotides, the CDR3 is TGTGCCAGCAGCCCAATGCGGGGGACTGAAGCTTTCTTT.